This is a list of T cell receptor beta chains from one sample in a study of monozygotic twins with inflammatory bowel disease. TCRdb reprocessed the 5' RACE reads and keeps a single row for each CDR3 protein, giving no DNA. This repertoire includes approximately 400,000 distinct CDR3 sequences. The sample comprised blood. The receptors derive from a human donor with ulcerative colitis or Crohn's disease, or a healthy co-twin of an affected twin (not recorded which). The CDR3 runs from the conserved cysteine through the conserved F or W.

j_call v_call cdr3_aa
TRBJ2-1 TRBV30 CAWSGFDSSSYNEQFF
TRBJ2-3 TRBV7-2 CASSLRSGRLTDTQYF
TRBJ2-7 TRBV29-1 CSVRTDFPYEQYF
TRBJ1-2 TRBV7-2 CASSSLRAYGYTF
TRBJ1-1 TRBV18 CASSPGLANTEAFF
TRBJ2-7 TRBV20-1 CSARDAPAGPYEQYF
TRBJ1-4 TRBV2 CASSYTGATNEKLFF
TRBJ1-4 TRBV7-2 CASSSPGQGDEKLFF
TRBJ1-1 TRBV20-1 CSARDIGVGAGTEAFF
TRBJ2-7 TRBV3-1 CASSPQGINYEQYF
TRBJ1-2 TRBV11-3 CASSLTRGGGYTF
TRBJ2-1 TRBV12-3/TRBV12-4 CASSRFVASGLYEQFF
TRBJ1-2 TRBV29-1 CSVEAAGDSGYTF
TRBJ1-1 TRBV9 CASSVLIENTEAFF
TRBJ1-4 TRBV20-1 CSATGSNEKLFF
TRBJ2-3 TRBV29-1 CSLRGAASTDTQYF
TRBJ2-1 TRBV5-1 CASSLVGEPYNEQFF
TRBJ1-2 TRBV3-1 CASSQLGQKLGYTF
TRBJ2-3 TRBV2 CASSEGRQGKQYF
TRBJ1-2 TRBV18 CASSPPSDSYYGYTF
TRBJ2-1 TRBV5-1 CASSLIQGNSYNEQFF
TRBJ1-2 TRBV2 CASSEGFGYTF
TRBJ2-3 TRBV12-3/TRBV12-4 CASSLVGRAAGGVQYF
TRBJ1-5 TRBV6-1 CASSQDGVGNQPQHF
TRBJ1-5 TRBV20-1 CSAREFRDSNQPQHF
TRBJ2-7 TRBV7-8 CASSLGGADYEQYF
TRBJ1-5 TRBV18 CASSPTGKQPQHF
TRBJ2-2 TRBV6-1 CASTEGATTGELFF
TRBJ2-1 TRBV5-6 CASSLASLAGEQFF